This TCR beta chain was profiled in a study of OX40 agonist ivuxolimab in advanced cancers. Across the whole study: Patients were given ivuxolimab, an antibody that agonizes OX40 (CD134).

Sequenced by immunoSEQ multiplex PCR; TCRdb stores in-frame clones only, minus some. The top ten clones hold more than 2% of a sample with over 55,000 clones, about 81% of them seen once. Study-wide results and limits: More expanded clones were seen, on average, in CD8+ T cells than in CD4+. Researchers did not determine the expanded peripheral T cells' antigen specificity.

Blood draws occurred at baseline, cycle 4 day 1, and cycle 7 day 1. Notes on this clone: Its antigen is not identified.

The CDR3 is 14 amino acids. Germline V gene lookup returns CDR1 GTSNPN and CDR2 SVGIG (reference sequence). V lost 5 bases and J lost 0, with 11 bases in between. The starting material was CD4+ or CD8+ T cells sorted from blood, obtained in a trial of the OX40 agonist ivuxolimab. The TCR originated in an adult with an advanced solid tumor such as melanoma, head and neck, liver or kidney cancer. The gene calls are TRBV30 and TRBJ1-3; TRBD1 might be the D (6 bases). This chain's CDR3 is CAWEQGYSGNTIYF. In DNA, the CDR3 is TGTGCCTGGGAACAGGGTTACTCTGGAAACACCATATATTTT.